Described below is a single T cell receptor (beta chain) sequence and its context. PCR was performed using 60 Vbeta and 13 Jbeta primers. Profiled with immunoSEQ multiplex PCR; TCRdb holds only in-frame clones, not every one. Its table lists 80,000 or so clones. These data originate in a study of cytomegalovirus exposure and HLA in healthy donors. Per the germline V gene, CDR1 is SGDLS and CDR2 is YYNGEE. The CDR3 is made up of 14 amino acids. Trimming cost V 2 bases and J 7 bases, with 12 bases left between them. The chain employs TRBV9 and TRBJ2-2; tentatively, D is TRBD2 (6 bases). The TCR originated in a man aged 50-59 years in good health and CMV-seropositive. Sequenced material: PBMCs. This CDR3 reads CASSVLSEGGELFF. In nucleotides, the CDR3 is TGTGCCAGCAGCGTTCTATCGGAGGGCGGGGAGCTGTTTTTT.